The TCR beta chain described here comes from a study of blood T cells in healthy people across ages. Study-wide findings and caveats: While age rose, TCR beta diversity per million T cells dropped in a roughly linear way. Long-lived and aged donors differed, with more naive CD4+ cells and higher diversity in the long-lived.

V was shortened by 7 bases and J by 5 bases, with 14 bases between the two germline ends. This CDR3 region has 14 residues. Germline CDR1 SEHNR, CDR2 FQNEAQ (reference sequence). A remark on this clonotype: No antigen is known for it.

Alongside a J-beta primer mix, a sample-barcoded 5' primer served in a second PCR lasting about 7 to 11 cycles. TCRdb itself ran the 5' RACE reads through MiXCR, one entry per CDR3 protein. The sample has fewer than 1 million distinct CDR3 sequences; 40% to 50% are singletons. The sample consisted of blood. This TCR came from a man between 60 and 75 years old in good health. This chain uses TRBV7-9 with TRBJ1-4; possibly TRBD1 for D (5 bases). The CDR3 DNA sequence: TGTGCCAGCACCCTGACCGGGACCAATGAAAAACTGTTTTTT. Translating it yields CASTLTGTNEKLFF.